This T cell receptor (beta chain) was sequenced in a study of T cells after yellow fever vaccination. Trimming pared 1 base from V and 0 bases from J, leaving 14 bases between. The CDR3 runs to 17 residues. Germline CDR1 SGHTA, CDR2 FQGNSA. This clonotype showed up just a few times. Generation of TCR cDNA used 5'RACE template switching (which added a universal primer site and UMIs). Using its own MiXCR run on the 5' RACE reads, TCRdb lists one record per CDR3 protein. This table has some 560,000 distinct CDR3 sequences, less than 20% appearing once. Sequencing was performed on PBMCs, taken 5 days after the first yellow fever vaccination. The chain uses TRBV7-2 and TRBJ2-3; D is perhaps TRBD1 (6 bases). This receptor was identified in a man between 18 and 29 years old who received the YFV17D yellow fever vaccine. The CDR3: CASSLGPGHSSTDTQYF. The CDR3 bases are TGTGCCAGCAGCTTAGGGCCGGGACACTCGAGCACAGATACGCAGTATTTT.